This TCR beta chain came from a study of blood T cell repertoires in COVID-19. Study as a whole: Sites in the United States, Italy and Spain provided acute and convalescent COVID-19 samples. Sample material is recorded as cDNA or gDNA derived from T cells, B-cell-depleted T cells, or PBMCs.

In the original workflow: Reference gene primer amplification gave nucleated cell count estimates. Some clones are missing from TCRdb's copy, which holds only in-frame ones; the method was immunoSEQ multiplex PCR. That table is the source of V, J and clone size, and D and trimming were worked out from the DNA. The table records 97,000 or so clones, 75% to 95% of them present only once. Germline values: CDR1 LNHDA, CDR2 SQIVND (reference sequence). This CDR3 region has 15 residues. V shed 7 bases, J shed 5 bases, and the junction held 13 bases outside the gene matches. The sample taken for sequencing was peripheral blood. V usage is TRBV19 and J usage is TRBJ1-2; 7 nucleotides match TRBD1. The sequence was obtained from a man aged 60-69 years with acute or convalescent COVID-19. For the CDR3, the DNA is TGTGCCAGTACTCCCGACAGGGAGACCCTTTATGGCTACACCTTC. Its translation: CASTPDRETLYGYTF.